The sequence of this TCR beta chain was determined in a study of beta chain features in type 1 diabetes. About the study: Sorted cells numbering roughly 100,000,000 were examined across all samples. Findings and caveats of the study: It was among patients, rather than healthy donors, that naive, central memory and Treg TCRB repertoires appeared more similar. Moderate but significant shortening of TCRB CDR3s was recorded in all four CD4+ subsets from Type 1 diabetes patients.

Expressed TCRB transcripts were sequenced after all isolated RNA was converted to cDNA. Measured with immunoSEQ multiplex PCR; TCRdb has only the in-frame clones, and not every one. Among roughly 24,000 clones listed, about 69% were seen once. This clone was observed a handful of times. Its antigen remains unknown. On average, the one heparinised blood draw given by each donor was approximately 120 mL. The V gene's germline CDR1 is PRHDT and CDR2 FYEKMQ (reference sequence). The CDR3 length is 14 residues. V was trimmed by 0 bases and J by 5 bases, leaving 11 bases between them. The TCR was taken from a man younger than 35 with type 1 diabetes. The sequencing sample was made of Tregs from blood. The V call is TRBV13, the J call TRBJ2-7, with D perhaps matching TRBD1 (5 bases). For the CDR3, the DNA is TGTGCCAGCAGCTTAGGCTCCAGGGTGAACGAGCAGTACTTC. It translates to CASSLGSRVNEQYF.